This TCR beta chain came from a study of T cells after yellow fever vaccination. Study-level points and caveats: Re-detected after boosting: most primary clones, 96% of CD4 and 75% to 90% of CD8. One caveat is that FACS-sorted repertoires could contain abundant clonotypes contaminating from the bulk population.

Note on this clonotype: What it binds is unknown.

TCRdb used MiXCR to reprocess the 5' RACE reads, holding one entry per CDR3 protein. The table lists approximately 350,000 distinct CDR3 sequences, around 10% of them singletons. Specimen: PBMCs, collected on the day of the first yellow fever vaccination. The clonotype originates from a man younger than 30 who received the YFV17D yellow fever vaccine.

CDR3 DNA sequence: TGTGCCAGCAGCAAATACAGGGATACCTACAATGAGCAGTTCTTC. It is translated as CASSKYRDTYNEQFF. The rearrangement joins TRBV7-2 to TRBJ2-1; TRBD1 might be the D (6 bases). V gave up 5 bases and J gave up 2 bases, with 13 bases separating them. Germline values: CDR1 SGHTA, CDR2 FQGNSA. This CDR3 contains 15 residues.